This TCR beta chain was recorded in a study of spatial heterogeneity in lung cancer. Study observations and caveats: Compared with follow-up, resection was when ubiquitous expanded tumor TCRs appeared in blood more.

Each CDR3 protein gets one entry after TCRdb re-called the 5' RACE reads with MiXCR. The data show over 75,000 distinct CDR3 sequences, about a fifth seen once. Time point reported: sample taken at primary tumor resection. Whole RNA from tumor, nontumor lung or frozen PBMC was sequenced unsorted. Patients with untreated early-stage non-small cell lung cancer, numbering roughly 69, were the donors. V lost 3 bases, J lost 4 bases, and 10 bases lay in between. Per the germline V gene, CDR1 is SGHRS and CDR2 is YFSETQ. The CDR3 sequence is 13 residues long. This clonotype was found a few times. The antigen is not known.

Sample: PBMCs, taken at surgery. The sequence was obtained from a male donor with early-stage non-small cell lung cancer. The chain couples TRBV5-1 to TRBJ2-5; a possible D gene is TRBD1 (6 bases). The CDR3 bases are TGCGCCAGCAGCTGGACAGTTATAGAGACCCAGTACTTC. It yields the protein CASSWTVIETQYF.